This T cell receptor (beta chain) is from a study of cytomegalovirus exposure and HLA in healthy donors. Healthy bone marrow donors made up the donors. This PCR relied on a set of 60 Vbeta primers and 13 Jbeta primers. Sequencing used immunoSEQ multiplex PCR; TCRdb keeps in-frame clones, though not all of them. The sample shows roughly 100,000 clones, nearly 65% of them seen only once. CDR1 and CDR2 (germline): SQVTM, ANQGSEA. With 2 bases removed from V and 1 base from J, the gap between germline ends came to 5 bases. The CDR3 covers 13 residues. The sample was PBMCs. The chain joins TRBV29-1 to TRBJ2-2; D call uncertain. The clonotype originates from a human donor in good health. Here the CDR3 reads CSVELENTGELFF. The CDR3 region has the DNA TGCAGCGTTGAACTAGAGAACACCGGGGAGCTGTTTTTT.